A single sample is the source of the 7 T cell receptor beta chains below, sequenced in a study of blood T cell repertoires in COVID-19. Measured with immunoSEQ multiplex PCR; TCRdb has only the in-frame clones, and not every one. Of about 200,000 clones in the sample, approximately 90% were seen once. Specimen: peripheral blood. These receptors were taken from a man aged 25-45 years with acute or convalescent COVID-19.

The V gene is TRBV6-5, the J gene TRBJ1-6, with D perhaps matching TRBD1 (6 bases). The CDR3 is 16 residues long. Germline V gene sequence: CDR1 MNHEY, CDR2 SVGAGI. Trimming took 2 bases from V and 9 from J, leaving 17 bases between them. This CDR3 reads CASSYLAGQRLSPLHF. CDR3 DNA sequence: TGTGCCAGCAGTTACCTAGCGGGACAAAGGCTTTCACCCCTCCACTTT.

The chain joins TRBV15 to TRBJ1-1; the D is unclear. The CDR3 totals 14 residues. Germline V gene sequence: CDR1 LNHNV, CDR2 YYDKDF (reference sequence). Trimming shortened V by 4 bases and J by 3 bases, and 12 bases separated the two germline ends. DNA of the CDR3: TGTGCCACCAGCAAAGACCGAGGAGACACTGAAGCTTTCTTT. It yields the protein CATSKDRGDTEAFF.

The chain employs TRBV13 and TRBJ1-1; a weak D match, TRBD1 (6 bases). Trimming removed 6 bases from V and 3 bases from J, with 11 bases in between. Per germline, CDR1 PRHDT and CDR2 FYEKMQ (reference sequence). The CDR3 has 13 amino acids. This CDR3 reads CASRRGADTEAFF. The CDR3 region has the DNA TGTGCCAGCAGGCGGGGGGCCGACACTGAAGCTTTCTTT. Variable domain in full (rest from reference TRBV13 and TRBJ1-1): AAGVIQSPRHLIKEKRETATLKCYPIPRHDTVYWYQQGPGQDPQFLISFYEKMQSDKGSIPDRFSAQQFSDYHSELNMSSLELGDSALYFCASRRGADTEAFFGQGTRLTVV.

The chain uses TRBV12-3 or TRBV12-4 and TRBJ2-7; possibly TRBD2 for D (5 bases). The V and J ends lost 2 bases and 5 bases respectively, with 10 bases between them. CDR3 size: 13 residues. CDR3 sequence (DNA): TGTGCCAGCAGTTTATGGGAGATCGACGAGCAGTACTTC. Translating gives CASSLWEIDEQYF.

The chain uses TRBV12-3 or TRBV12-4 and TRBJ1-2; no definite D call. The ends were cut back, 3 bases at V and 7 bases at J, with 6 bases in the middle. This CDR3 comprises 11 residues. CDR3 DNA: TGTGCCAGCAGTTTCTATGGTGGCTACACCTTC. This encodes CASSFYGGYTF.

The V and J genes are TRBV6-5 and TRBJ1-2; D may be TRBD1 (6 bases). Trimming stripped 6 bases from V and 3 bases from J, with 8 bases between. From germline, CDR1 is MNHEY and CDR2 SVGAGI. The CDR3 covers 12 residues. CDR3 nucleotides: TGTGCCAGCAGAGGACAGTACTATGGCTACACCTTC. This gives the protein CASRGQYYGYTF.

In its sample, this clone was seen once. The CDR3 coding sequence is TGTGCCAGCAGCTTCGGTCGGGGTAGCGAAAAACTGTTTTTT. This sequence encodes CASSFGRGSEKLFF. The chain joins TRBV7-8 to TRBJ1-4; D unresolved. Looked up from germline, CDR1 is SGHVS and CDR2 is FQNEAQ. V lost 3 bases and J 8 bases, leaving 13 bases between the germline ends. The CDR3 covers 14 residues.